This TCR beta chain originates from a study of blood T cell repertoires in COVID-19. Clones were sequenced by immunoSEQ multiplex PCR, and TCRdb holds only the in-frame ones, with some missing. The data hold 310,000 or so clones, with 80% to 95% observed a single time. Germline V gene lookup returns CDR1 MNHEY and CDR2 SVGEGT. The CDR3 is 18 residues long. Trimming removed 4 bases from V and 4 bases from J; junction bases left unmatched: 10. The sequenced sample consisted of PBMCs or T cells enriched from blood (not recorded which). The chain recombines TRBV6-2 or TRBV6-3 with TRBJ2-3; TRBD2 matches at 14 bases. The source is a woman aged 30 to 39 who had recovered from COVID-19. The CDR3, as DNA: TGTGCCAGCAGTTTTTATACCGGGACTAGCGGGAGTGCAGATACGCAGTATTTT. Translation: CASSFYTGTSGSADTQYF.